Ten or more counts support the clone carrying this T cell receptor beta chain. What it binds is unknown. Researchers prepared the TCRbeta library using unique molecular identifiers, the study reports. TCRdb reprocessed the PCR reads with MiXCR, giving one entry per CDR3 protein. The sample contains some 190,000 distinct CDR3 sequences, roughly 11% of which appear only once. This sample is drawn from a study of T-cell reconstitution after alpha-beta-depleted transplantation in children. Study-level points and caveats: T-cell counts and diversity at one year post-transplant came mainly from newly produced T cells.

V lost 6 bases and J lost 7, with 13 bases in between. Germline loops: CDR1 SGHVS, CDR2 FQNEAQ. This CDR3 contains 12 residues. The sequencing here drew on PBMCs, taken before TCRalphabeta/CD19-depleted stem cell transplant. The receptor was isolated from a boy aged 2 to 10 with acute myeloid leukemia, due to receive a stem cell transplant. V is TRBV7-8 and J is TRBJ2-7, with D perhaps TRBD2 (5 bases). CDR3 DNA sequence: TGTGCCAGCAGTAAGGGTCCGGGGGAGCAGTACGTC. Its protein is CASSKGPGEQYV.